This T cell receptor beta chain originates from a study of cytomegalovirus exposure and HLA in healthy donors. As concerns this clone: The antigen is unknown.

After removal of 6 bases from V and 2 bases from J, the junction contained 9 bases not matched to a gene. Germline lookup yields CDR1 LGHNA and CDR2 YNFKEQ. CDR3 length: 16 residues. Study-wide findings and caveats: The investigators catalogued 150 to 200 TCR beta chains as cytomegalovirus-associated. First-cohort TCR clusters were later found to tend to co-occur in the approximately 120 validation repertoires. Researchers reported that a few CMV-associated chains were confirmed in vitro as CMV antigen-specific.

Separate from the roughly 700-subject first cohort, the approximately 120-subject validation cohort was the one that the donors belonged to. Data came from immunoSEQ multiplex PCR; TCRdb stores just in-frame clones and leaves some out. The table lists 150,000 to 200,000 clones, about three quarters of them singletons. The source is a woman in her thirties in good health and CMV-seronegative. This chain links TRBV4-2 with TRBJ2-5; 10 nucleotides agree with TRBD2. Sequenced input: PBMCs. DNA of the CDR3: TGTGCCAGCAGTTCTCCACTACTAGCGGGGCAAGAGACCCAGTACTTC. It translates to CASSSPLLAGQETQYF.